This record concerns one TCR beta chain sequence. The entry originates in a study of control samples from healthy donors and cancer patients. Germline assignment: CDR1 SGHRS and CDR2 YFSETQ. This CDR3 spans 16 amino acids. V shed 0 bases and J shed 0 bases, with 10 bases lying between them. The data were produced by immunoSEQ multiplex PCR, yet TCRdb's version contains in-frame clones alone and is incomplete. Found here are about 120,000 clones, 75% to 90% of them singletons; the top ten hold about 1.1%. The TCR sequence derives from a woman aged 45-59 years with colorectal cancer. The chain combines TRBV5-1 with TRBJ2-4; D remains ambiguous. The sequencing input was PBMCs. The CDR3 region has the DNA TGCGCCAGCAGCTTGGAGGCAGCCCTAGCCAAAAACATTCAGTACTTC. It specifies CASSLEAALAKNIQYF.